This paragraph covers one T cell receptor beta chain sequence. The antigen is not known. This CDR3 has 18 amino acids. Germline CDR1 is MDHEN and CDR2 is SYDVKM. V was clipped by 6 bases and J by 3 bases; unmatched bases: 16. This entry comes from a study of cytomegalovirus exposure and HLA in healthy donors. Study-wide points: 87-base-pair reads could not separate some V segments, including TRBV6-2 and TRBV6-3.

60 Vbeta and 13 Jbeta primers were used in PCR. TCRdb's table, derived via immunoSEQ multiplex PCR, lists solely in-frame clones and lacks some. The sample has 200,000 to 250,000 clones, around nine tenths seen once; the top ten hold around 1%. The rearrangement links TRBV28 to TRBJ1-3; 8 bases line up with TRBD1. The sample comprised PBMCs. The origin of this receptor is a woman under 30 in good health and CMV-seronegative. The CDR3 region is CASSSLGWGQVGGNTIYF. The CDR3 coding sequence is TGTGCCAGCAGCAGTTTGGGGTGGGGACAGGTCGGTGGAAACACCATATATTTT.